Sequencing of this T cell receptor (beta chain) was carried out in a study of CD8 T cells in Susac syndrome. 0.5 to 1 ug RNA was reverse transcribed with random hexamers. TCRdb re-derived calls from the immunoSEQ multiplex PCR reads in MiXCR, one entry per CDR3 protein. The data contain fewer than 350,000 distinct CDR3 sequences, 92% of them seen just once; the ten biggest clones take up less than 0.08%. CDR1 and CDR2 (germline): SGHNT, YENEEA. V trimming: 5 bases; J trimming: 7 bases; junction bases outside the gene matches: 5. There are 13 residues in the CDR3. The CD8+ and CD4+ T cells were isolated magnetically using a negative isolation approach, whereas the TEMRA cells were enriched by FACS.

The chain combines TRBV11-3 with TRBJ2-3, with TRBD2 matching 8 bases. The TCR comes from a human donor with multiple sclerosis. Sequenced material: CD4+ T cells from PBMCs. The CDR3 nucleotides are TGTGCCAGCAGCGTTACTAGCGGTCATACGCAGTATTTT. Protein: CASSVTSGHTQYF.